This T cell receptor beta chain was documented in a study of neurological immune-mediated disorders. As for the cDNA, it was generated by 5'RACE with 10-nucleotide random UMIs. Every sequencing run produced over 160 million TCR-beta sequences, and the sequences from any one run covered 15-18 subjects. TCRdb re-analysed the 5' RACE reads in MiXCR, keeping a single row per CDR3 protein. This table has approximately 100,000 distinct CDR3 sequences, 3.5% appearing once. Study findings and constraints: No expanded-clone CDR3 amino acid sequence recurred across subjects, suggesting private TCR-beta repertoires.

The sample holds many counts of this clonotype. Its target is not known. The CDR3 sequence is 13 residues long. The germline V gene has CDR1 MDHEN and CDR2 SYDVKM. V lost 4 bases and J lost 2, with 8 bases in between. The unsorted libraries were made from 2 million PBMCs kept at -80 C. This receptor was taken from a woman between 18 and 29 years old with multiple sclerosis. The genes are TRBV28 and TRBJ1-2, with D perhaps TRBD1 (6 bases). The sequenced material came from PBMCs. Here the CDR3 reads CASSSQGNYGYTF. The CDR3 DNA reads TGTGCCAGCAGTTCACAGGGAAACTATGGCTACACCTTC.